Sequencing of this T cell receptor (beta chain) was carried out in a study of blood T cell repertoires in COVID-19. Study as a whole: T cells, B-cell-depleted T cells, or PBMCs supplied cDNA or gDNA.

The CDR3 contains 17 residues. Trimming left V 0 bases short and J 2 bases short, with 17 bases between. Germline values: CDR1 SGHRS, CDR2 YFSETQ. This clone showed up just once. The repertoire was sequenced with immunoSEQ multiplex PCR; TCRdb's copy has only in-frame clones and lacks some. Of about 170,000 clones listed, more than 70% are singletons. The source of this sequence is a middle-aged man who had recovered from COVID-19. The rearrangement uses TRBV5-1 and TRBJ2-5; no definite D call. Material for sequencing was peripheral blood. CDR3 loop: CASSLGQVNPQQETQYF. Here the CDR3 DNA reads TGCGCCAGCAGCTTGGGGCAGGTCAACCCGCAACAAGAGACCCAGTACTTC.